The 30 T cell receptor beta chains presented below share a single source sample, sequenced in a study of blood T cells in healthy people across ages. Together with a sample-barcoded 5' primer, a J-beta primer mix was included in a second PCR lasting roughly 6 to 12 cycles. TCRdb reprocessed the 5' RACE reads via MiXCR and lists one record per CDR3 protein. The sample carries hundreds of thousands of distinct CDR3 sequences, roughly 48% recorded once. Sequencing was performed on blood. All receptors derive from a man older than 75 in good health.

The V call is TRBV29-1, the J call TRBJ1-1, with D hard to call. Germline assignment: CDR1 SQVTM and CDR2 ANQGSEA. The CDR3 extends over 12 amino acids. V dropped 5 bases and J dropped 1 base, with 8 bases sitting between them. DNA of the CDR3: TGCAGCGTTATACCTGGGAACACTGAAGCTTTCTTT. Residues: CSVIPGNTEAFF.

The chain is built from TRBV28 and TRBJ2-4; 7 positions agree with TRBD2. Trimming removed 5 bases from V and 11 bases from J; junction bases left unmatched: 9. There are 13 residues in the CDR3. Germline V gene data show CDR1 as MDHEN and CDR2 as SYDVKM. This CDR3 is CASSPNTRGVQYF. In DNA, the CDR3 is TGTGCCAGCAGTCCCAATACCCGGGGGGTTCAGTACTTC.

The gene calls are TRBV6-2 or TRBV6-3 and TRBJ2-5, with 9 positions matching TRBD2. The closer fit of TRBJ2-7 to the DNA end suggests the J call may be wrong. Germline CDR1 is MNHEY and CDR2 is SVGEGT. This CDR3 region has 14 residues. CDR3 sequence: CASSLAGSDHEQYF. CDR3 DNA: TGTGCCAGCAGCCTAGCGGGAAGTGACCACGAGCAGTACTTC.

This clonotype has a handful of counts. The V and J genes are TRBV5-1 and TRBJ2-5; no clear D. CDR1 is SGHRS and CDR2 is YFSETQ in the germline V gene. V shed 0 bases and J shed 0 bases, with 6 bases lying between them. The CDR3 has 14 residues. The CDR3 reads CASSLDVYQETQYF. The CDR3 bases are TGCGCCAGCAGCTTGGACGTGTACCAAGAGACCCAGTACTTC. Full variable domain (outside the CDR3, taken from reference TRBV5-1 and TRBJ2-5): KAGVTQTPRYLIKTRGQQVTLSCSPISGHRSVSWYQQTPGQGLQFLFEYFSETQRNKGNFPGRFSGRQFSNSRSEMNVSTLELGDSALYLCASSLDVYQETQYFGPGTRLLVL.

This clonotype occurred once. This CDR3 reads CASSLELAGGLEQYF. The CDR3 DNA is TGTGCCAGCAGCTTAGAACTAGCGGGGGGGCTCGAGCAGTACTTC. The gene calls are TRBV7-2 and TRBJ2-4; 13 bases map to TRBD2. The DNA end is more similar to TRBJ2-7, so the J call may be wrong. CDR1 and CDR2 (germline): SGHTA, FQGNSA. There are 15 residues in the CDR3.

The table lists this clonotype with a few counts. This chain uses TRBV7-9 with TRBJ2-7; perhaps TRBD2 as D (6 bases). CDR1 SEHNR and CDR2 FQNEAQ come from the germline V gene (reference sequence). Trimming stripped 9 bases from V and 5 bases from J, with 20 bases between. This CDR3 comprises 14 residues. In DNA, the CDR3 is TGTGCCAGGACTGCGGGGCAGGAGGCGGACGAGCAGTACTTC. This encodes CARTAGQEADEQYF.

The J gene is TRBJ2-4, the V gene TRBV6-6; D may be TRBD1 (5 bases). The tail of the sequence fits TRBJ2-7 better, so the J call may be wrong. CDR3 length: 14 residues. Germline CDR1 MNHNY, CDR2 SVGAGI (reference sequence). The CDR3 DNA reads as TGTGCCAGCAACCGTGACAGAGACATTTACGAGCAGTACTTC. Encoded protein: CASNRDRDIYEQYF.

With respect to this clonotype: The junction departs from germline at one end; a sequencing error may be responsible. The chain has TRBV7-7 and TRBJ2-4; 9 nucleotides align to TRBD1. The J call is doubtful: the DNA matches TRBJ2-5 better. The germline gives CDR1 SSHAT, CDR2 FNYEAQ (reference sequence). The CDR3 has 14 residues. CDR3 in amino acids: CASSRDRASETQYF. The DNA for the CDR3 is TGTGCTAGCAGCCGGGACAGGGCAAGCGAGACCCAGTACTTC.

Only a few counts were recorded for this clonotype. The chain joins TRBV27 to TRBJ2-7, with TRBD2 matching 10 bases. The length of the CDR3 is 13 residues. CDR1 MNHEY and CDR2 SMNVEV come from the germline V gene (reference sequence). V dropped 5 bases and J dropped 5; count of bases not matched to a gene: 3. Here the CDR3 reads CASSHLAGDEQYF. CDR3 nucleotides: TGTGCCAGCAGTCATCTAGCGGGAGACGAGCAGTACTTC.

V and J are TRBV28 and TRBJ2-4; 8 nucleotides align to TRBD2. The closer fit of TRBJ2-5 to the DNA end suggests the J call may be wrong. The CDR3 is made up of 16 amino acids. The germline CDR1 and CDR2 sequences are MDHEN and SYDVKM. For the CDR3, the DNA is TGTGCCAGCACCATGAGAGGGTTAAGCGGGAGAGAGACCCAGTACTTC. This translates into CASTMRGLSGRETQYF.

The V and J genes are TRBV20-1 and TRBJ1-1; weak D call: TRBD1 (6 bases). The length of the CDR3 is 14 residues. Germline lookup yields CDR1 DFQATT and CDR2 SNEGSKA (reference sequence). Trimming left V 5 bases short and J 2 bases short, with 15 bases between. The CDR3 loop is CSASQGLSNTEAFF. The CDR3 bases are TGCAGTGCTTCTCAGGGGTTAAGTAACACTGAAGCTTTCTTT.

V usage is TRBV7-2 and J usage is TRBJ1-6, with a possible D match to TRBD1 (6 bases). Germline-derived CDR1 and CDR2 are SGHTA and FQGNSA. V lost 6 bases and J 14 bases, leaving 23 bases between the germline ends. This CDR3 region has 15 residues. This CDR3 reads CASSGSRGPRFTLHF. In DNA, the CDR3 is TGTGCCAGCAGTGGATCGCGGGGGCCTCGATTCACCCTCCACTTT. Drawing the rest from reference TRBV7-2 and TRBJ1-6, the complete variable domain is GAGVSQSPSNKVTEKGKDVELRCDPISGHTALYWYRQSLGQGLEFLIYFQGNSAPDKSGLPSDRFSAERTGGSVSTLTIQRTQQEDSAVYLCASSGSRGPRFTLHFGNGTRLTVT.

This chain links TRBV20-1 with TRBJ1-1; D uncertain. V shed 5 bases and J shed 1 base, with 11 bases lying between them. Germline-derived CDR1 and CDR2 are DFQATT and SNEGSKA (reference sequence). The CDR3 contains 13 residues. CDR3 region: CSAPKNGNTEAFF. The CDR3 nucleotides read TGCAGTGCTCCCAAGAACGGGAACACTGAAGCTTTCTTT.

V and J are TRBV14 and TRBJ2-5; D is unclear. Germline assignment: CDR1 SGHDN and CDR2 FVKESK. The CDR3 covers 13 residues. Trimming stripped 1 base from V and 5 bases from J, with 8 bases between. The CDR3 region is CASSQVGWETQYF. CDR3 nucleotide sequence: TGTGCCAGCAGCCAAGTGGGATGGGAGACCCAGTACTTC.

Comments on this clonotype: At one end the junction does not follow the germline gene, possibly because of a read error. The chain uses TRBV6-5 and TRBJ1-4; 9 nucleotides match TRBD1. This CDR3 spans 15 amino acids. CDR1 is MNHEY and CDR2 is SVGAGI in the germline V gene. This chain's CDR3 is CACSYSDRGWEKLFF. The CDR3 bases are TGTGCCTGCAGTTATTCGGACAGGGGCTGGGAAAAACTGTTTTTT.

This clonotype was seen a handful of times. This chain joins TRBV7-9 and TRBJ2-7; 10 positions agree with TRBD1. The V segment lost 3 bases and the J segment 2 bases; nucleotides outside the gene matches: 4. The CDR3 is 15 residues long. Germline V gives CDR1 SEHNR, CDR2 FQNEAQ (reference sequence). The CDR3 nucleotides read TGTGCCAGCAGCTTGGGACAGGGGATTGCCTACGAGCAGTACTTC. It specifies CASSLGQGIAYEQYF. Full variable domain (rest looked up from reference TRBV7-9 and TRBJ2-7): DTGVSQNPRHKITKRGQNVTFRCDPISEHNRLYWYRQTLGQGPEFLTYFQNEAQLEKSRLLSDRFSAERPKGSFSTLEIQRTEQGDSAMYLCASSLGQGIAYEQYFGPGTRLTVT.

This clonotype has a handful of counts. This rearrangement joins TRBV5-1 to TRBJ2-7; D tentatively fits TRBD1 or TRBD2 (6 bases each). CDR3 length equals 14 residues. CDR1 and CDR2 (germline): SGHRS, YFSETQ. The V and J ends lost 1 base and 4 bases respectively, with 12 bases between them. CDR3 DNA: TGCGCCAGCAGCTTGCGGGGGCAGTTGTACGAGCAGTACTTC. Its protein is CASSLRGQLYEQYF.

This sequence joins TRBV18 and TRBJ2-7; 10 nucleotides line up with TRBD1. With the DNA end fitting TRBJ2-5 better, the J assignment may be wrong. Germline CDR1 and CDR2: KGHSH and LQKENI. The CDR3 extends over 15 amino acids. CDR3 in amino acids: CASSPGTGAPKTQYF. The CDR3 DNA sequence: TGTGCCAGCTCACCAGGGACAGGGGCTCCAAAGACCCAGTACTTC.

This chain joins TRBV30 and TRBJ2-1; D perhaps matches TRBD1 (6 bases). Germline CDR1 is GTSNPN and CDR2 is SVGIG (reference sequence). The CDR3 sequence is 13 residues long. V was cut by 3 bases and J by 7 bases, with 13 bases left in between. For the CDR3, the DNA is TGTGCCTGGAGGAGATCACAGGGTAATGAGCAGTTCTTC. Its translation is CAWRRSQGNEQFF.

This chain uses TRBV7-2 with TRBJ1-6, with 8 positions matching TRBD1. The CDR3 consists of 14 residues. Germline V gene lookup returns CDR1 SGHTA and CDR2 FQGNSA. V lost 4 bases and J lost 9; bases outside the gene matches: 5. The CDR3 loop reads CASSSADRASPLHF. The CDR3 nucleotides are TGTGCCAGCAGCTCCGCGGACAGGGCTTCACCCCTCCACTTT.

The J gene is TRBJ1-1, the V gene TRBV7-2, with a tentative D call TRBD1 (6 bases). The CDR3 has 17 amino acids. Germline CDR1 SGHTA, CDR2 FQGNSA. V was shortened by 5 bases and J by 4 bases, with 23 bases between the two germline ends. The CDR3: CASSQVGRGLWGTEAFF. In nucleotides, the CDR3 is TGTGCCAGCAGCCAAGTGGGCAGGGGCCTATGGGGCACTGAAGCTTTCTTT.

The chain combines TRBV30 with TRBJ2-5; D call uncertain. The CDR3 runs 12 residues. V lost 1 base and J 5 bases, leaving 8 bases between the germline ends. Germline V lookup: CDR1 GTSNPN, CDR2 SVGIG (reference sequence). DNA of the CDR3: TGTGCCTGGAGTGAGCTGGGGGAGACCCAGTACTTC. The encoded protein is CAWSELGETQYF.

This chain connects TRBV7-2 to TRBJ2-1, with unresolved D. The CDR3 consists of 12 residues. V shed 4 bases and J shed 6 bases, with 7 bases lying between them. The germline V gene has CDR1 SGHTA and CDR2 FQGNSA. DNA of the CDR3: TGTGCCAGCAGCTCCATATTCAATGAGCAGTTCTTC. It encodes CASSSIFNEQFF. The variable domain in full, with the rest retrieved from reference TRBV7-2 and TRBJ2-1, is GAGVSQSPSNKVTEKGKDVELRCDPISGHTALYWYRQSLGQGLEFLIYFQGNSAPDKSGLPSDRFSAERTGGSVSTLTIQRTQQEDSAVYLCASSSIFNEQFFGPGTRLTVL.

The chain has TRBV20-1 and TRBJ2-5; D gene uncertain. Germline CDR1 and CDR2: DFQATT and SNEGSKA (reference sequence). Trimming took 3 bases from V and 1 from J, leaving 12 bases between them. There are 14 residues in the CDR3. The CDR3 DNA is TGCAGTGCTAGTGGATGGTGGGCCCAAGAGACCCAGTACTTC. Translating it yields CSASGWWAQETQYF.

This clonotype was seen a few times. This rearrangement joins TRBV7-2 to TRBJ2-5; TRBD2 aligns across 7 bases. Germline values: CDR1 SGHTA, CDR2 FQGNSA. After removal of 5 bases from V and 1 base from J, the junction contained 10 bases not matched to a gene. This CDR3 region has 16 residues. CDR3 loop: CASSTSGARGQETQYF. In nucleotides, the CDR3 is TGTGCCAGCAGCACGAGCGGGGCCCGTGGCCAAGAGACCCAGTACTTC. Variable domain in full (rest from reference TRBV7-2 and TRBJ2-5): GAGVSQSPSNKVTEKGKDVELRCDPISGHTALYWYRQSLGQGLEFLIYFQGNSAPDKSGLPSDRFSAERTGGSVSTLTIQRTQQEDSAVYLCASSTSGARGQETQYFGPGTRLLVL.

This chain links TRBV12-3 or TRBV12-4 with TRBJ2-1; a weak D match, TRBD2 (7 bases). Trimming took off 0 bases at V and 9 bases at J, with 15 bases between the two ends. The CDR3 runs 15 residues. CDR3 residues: CASSLARGGAAEQFF. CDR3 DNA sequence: TGTGCCAGCAGTTTAGCCAGAGGGGGGGCCGCTGAGCAGTTCTTC.

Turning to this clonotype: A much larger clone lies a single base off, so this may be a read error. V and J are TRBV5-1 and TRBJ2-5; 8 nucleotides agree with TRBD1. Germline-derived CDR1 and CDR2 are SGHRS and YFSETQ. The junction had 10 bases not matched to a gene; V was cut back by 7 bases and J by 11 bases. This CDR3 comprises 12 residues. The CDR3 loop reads CASGTGYNEQYF. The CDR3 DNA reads TGCGCCAGCGGGACAGGTTACAATGAGCAGTACTTC.

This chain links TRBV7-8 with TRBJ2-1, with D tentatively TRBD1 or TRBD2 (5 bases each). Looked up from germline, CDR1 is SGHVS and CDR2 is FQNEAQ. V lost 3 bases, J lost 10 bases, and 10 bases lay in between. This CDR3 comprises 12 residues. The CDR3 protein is CASSFGEGEQFF. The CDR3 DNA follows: TGTGCCAGCAGCTTCGGTGAGGGGGAGCAGTTCTTC.

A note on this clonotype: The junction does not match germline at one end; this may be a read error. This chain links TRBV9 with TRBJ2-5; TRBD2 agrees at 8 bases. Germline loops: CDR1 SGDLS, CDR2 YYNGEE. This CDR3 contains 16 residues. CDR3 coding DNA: TGTGCCGGCAGCGTCCCAGCGGGAGCCCCCCAAGAGACCCAGTACTTC. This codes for CAGSVPAGAPQETQYF.

The CDR3 DNA is TGTGCCAGCACCCCCGAGGGGCTAGCGGACAATGAGCAGTTCTTC. It is translated as CASTPEGLADNEQFF. The V call is TRBV7-2, the J call TRBJ2-1; TRBD2 matches at 7 bases. CDR1 and CDR2 from the germline V gene are SGHTA and FQGNSA. After removal of 7 bases from V and 5 bases from J, the junction contained 11 bases not matched to a gene. The CDR3 has 15 amino acids.